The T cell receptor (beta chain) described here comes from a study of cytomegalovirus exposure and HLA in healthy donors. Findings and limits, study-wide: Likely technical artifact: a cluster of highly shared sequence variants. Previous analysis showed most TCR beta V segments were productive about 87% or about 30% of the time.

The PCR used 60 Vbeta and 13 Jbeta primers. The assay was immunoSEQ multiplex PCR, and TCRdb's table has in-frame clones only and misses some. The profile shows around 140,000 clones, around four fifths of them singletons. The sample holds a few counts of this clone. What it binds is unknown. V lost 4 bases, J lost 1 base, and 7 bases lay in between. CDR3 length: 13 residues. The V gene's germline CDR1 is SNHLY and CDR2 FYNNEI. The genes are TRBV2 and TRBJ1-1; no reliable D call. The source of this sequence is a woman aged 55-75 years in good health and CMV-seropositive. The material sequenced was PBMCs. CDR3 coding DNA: TGTGCCAGCAGTGTACGGGAGAACACTGAAGCTTTCTTT. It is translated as CASSVRENTEAFF.